This T cell receptor beta chain was documented in a study of Ad26.COV2.S vaccination and SARS-CoV-2 variants (dated by TCRdb to about 2021). Describing the broader study: TCRbeta repertoire sequencing served as the tool for gauging how specific and how broad the SARS-CoV-2-reactive T cell receptors were following Ad26.COV2.S vaccination. A total of around 32 samples were included in the TCR-sequenced set, comprising roughly 20 Ad26.COV2.S vaccine recipients, 5 placebo recipients and 8 SARS-CoV-2 convalescent individuals. Study-level results and caveats: The authors noted that the TCR breadth and depth analyses may have underestimated total T cell responses. Vaccine and placebo recipients had similar non-spike TCR breadth, a finding consistent with the vaccine containing only spike. Ad26.COV2.S recipients had higher spike-specific TCR breadth than placebo recipients (P = 0.0014). Substantial breadth of spike-specific CD8+ and CD4+ T cell responses was reported after vaccination.

A word on this clone: The antigen it binds to is not known. No qualities accompany the bases; no much larger clone lies one base away.

TCRbeta CDR3 regions were sequenced with the immunoSEQ Assay. After extraction, genomic DNA underwent amplification by bias-controlled multiplex PCR, followed by high-throughput sequencing. The published analysis was carried out like this. To quantify the absolute abundance of every unique TCRbeta CDR3 region, sequences were collapsed and filtered. T cell fraction was estimated by normalizing TCRbeta template counts to usable DNA, with usable DNA measured through amplification of reference genes found in all nucleated cells. Repertoire TCRs were annotated as SARS-CoV-2-specific by exact matching of V gene, CDR3 amino acid sequence and J gene to a known reactive TCR set. The reference SARS-CoV-2 TCR set came from MIRA and was filtered for enrichment in COVID-19-positive ImmuneCODE repertoires, removing public or cross-reactive TCRs. Based on the MIRA antigens, annotated TCRs were further analysed at the level of specific ORF or position within ORF. Depth was the summed frequency of annotated unique rearrangements, while breadth was defined as annotated unique rearrangements over total unique productive rearrangements. Group comparisons of TCR breadth used two-sided Wilcoxon rank-sum tests. TCRdb obtained this table from immuneACCESS and retained in-frame rearrangements with V and J assigned. These tables miss some clones; where compared with another copy, unresolved V genes account for less than half of the shortfall, and the remainder is unexplained. That table furnishes V, J and clone size, whereas the DNA furnished D and trimming. The sample records 97,000 or so clones, less than 85% of which are singletons. The top ten clones comprise roughly 17% of the sample.

The sample's time point label, in plain terms: individuals recovered from natural SARS-CoV-2 infection. As encoded in the germline V gene, CDR1 is MDHEN while CDR2 is SYDVKM. Here V drops 6 bases and J drops 4 bases, and the junction holds 10 bases not matched to any gene. From cysteine to phenylalanine, the CDR3 is 15 amino acids long. Only the CDR3 DNA is retained, 45 bases long and in frame from the first base. The specimen was peripheral blood, collected after recovery from COVID-19. This receptor chain uses TRBV28 and TRBJ2-5; TRBD1 aligns with 8 central bases. This TCR derives from a human donor who had recovered from COVID-19. The bases read TGTGCCAGCAGATCATACGGACAGGGAGGAGAGACCCAGTACTTC. Its protein product is CASRSYGQGGETQYF.